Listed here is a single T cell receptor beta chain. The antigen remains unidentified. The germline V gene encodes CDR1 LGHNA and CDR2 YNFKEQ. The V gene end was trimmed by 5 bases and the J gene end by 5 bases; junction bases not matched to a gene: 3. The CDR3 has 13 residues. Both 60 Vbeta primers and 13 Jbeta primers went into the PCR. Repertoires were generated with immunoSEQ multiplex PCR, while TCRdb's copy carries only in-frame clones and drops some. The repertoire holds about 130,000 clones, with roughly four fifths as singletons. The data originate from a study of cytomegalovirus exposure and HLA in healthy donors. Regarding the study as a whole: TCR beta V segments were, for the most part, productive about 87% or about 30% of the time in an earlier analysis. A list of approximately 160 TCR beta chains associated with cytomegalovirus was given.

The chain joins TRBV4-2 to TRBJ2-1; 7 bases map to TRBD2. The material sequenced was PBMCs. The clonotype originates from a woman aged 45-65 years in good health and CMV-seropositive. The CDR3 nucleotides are TGTGCCAGCAGCATCGGGACTAACAATGAGCAGTTCTTC. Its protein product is CASSIGTNNEQFF.